Shown below are 19 T cell receptor beta chains from a single sample sequenced in a study of blood T cells in healthy people across ages. Through a sample-barcoded 5' primer and a J-beta primer mix, a second PCR was run for roughly 6 to 11 cycles. A single record per CDR3 protein comes from TCRdb applying MiXCR to the 5' RACE reads. Of about 1.8 million distinct CDR3 sequences in the sample, 49% were seen once. Sequenced input: blood. All receptors come from a woman between 40 and 50 years old in good health.

The chain uses TRBV19 and TRBJ2-1; 9 bases match TRBD2. TRBJ2-7 matches the DNA end more closely, so the J call is doubtful. This CDR3 has 17 residues. Germline V gene data show CDR1 as LNHDA and CDR2 as SQIVND (reference sequence). CDR3 nucleotide sequence: TGTGCCAGTAGTCTCGAAGGACTAGCGATCTCCTACAATGAGCAGTACTTC. Translation: CASSLEGLAISYNEQYF.

The V call is TRBV7-2, the J call TRBJ2-3; 7 bases agree with TRBD2. Losses at the gene ends were 2 bases for V and 4 bases for J; bases not matched to a gene: 9. Looked up from germline, CDR1 is SGHTA and CDR2 is FQGNSA. This CDR3 has 16 residues. The CDR3 reads CASSLTGGGVADTQYF. CDR3 DNA sequence: TGTGCCAGCAGCTTAACAGGCGGGGGAGTCGCAGATACGCAGTATTTT.

The chain has TRBV5-1 and TRBJ2-3; unclear D gene. Trimming took off 1 base at V and 0 bases at J, with 9 bases between the two ends. Germline V lookup: CDR1 SGHRS, CDR2 YFSETQ. The CDR3 has 15 residues. The CDR3, as DNA: TGCGCCAGCAGCTTGCTTAGACCTAGCACAGATACGCAGTATTTT. It is translated as CASSLLRPSTDTQYF.

The chain links TRBV24-1 to TRBJ2-3, with D possibly matching TRBD2 (6 bases). Germline V CDR1 and CDR2: KGHDR, SFDVKD. Trimming removed 5 bases at V and 2 bases at J, with 10 bases between. The CDR3 contains 14 residues. The chain's CDR3 is CATSADYYTDTQYF. The CDR3 DNA follows: TGTGCCACCAGTGCGGACTATTACACAGATACGCAGTATTTT.

This clonotype was observed a handful of times. This may be a read error: a much more frequent sequence differs by one nucleotide. The chain employs TRBV28 and TRBJ1-2; no reliable D call. Germline V gene data show CDR1 as MDHEN and CDR2 as SYDVKM. The CDR3 runs 11 residues. V was trimmed by 5 bases and J by 6 bases, leaving 7 bases between them. The CDR3 sequence: CASSRTDGYTF. For the CDR3, the DNA is TGTGCCAGCAGTCGGACGGATGGCTACACCTTC.

This clonotype was detected a few times. The chain recombines TRBV29-1 with TRBJ1-2, with D hard to call. The length of the CDR3 is 12 residues. The germline V gene encodes CDR1 SQVTM and CDR2 ANQGSEA. The V and J ends lost 3 bases and 8 bases respectively, with 13 bases between them. CDR3 region: CSVDLGRGGYTF. The CDR3 DNA is TGCAGCGTTGATTTGGGCCGCGGGGGCTACACCTTC.

The sample holds a few counts of this clonotype. V is TRBV3-1 and J is TRBJ2-1, with a possible D match to TRBD2 (6 bases). With 4 bases removed from V and 3 bases from J, the gap between germline ends came to 19 bases. Germline assignment: CDR1 LGHDT and CDR2 YNNKEL (reference sequence). This CDR3 region has 17 residues. This CDR3 reads CASSRSQSGGYYNEQFF. CDR3 nucleotide sequence: TGTGCCAGCAGCCGCAGCCAGAGTGGGGGGTACTACAATGAGCAGTTCTTC.

The gene calls are TRBV20-1 and TRBJ2-7; possibly TRBD1 for D (6 bases). Germline CDR1 DFQATT, CDR2 SNEGSKA (reference sequence). The V and J ends lost 0 bases and 2 bases respectively, with 11 bases between them. This CDR3 contains 14 residues. In nucleotides, the CDR3 is TGCAGTGCTAGAGATCAGGGACAAGCCTACGAGCAGTACTTC. Translation gives CSARDQGQAYEQYF.

This chain connects TRBV9 to TRBJ2-1; 10 bases line up with TRBD2. V lost 3 bases and J lost 5; bases outside the gene matches: 8. The CDR3 has 16 residues. Germline CDR1 and CDR2: SGDLS and YYNGEE. CDR3 region: CASSDTRTSGNNEQFF. The CDR3 DNA sequence: TGTGCCAGCAGCGATACCAGGACTAGCGGTAACAATGAGCAGTTCTTC.

This clonotype was observed once. The chain links TRBV2 to TRBJ2-1; TRBD2 matches at 8 bases. The J call could be wrong; TRBJ2-7 is a better fit for the DNA end. The V gene's germline CDR1 is SNHLY and CDR2 FYNNEI. CDR3 size: 15 residues. CDR3 amino acids: CASSEGSGGYNEQYF. CDR3 sequence (DNA): TGTGCCAGCAGTGAAGGCAGCGGGGGTTACAATGAGCAGTACTTC.

This clonotype was counted only a few times. The chain employs TRBV28 and TRBJ2-5; perhaps TRBD2 as D (5 bases). The germline V gene has CDR1 MDHEN and CDR2 SYDVKM. The ends were cut back, 7 bases at V and 5 bases at J, with 17 bases in the middle. The CDR3 loop spans 14 amino acids. Written as DNA, the CDR3 is TGTGCCAGCACCACAGCGGACTCCCGGGAGACCCAGTACTTC. Translating gives CASTTADSRETQYF.

The chain combines TRBV7-2 with TRBJ2-5, with 7 bases lining up with TRBD1. The germline V gene has CDR1 SGHTA and CDR2 FQGNSA. V lost 5 bases and J lost 4; bases outside the gene matches: 13. This CDR3 spans 16 amino acids. CDR3 in DNA: TGTGCCAGCAGCATGTACAGGGGAAAAGCTTCAGAGACCCAGTACTTC. Its protein is CASSMYRGKASETQYF.

This clonotype is a singleton in its sample. This may stem from a read error, because a much larger clone lies one nucleotide away. The V and J genes are TRBV29-1 and TRBJ2-5; maybe TRBD1 (6 bases). The CDR3 has 14 residues. Trimming took 8 bases from V and 1 from J, leaving 17 bases between them. Germline CDR1 reads SQVTM; CDR2 reads ANQGSEA. The CDR3 DNA sequence: TGCAGCTTTATCCTCGGGACACTCCAAGAGACCCAGTACTTC. This gives the protein CSFILGTLQETQYF.

This clonotype has just a few counts. J is TRBJ2-5 and V is TRBV4-2; D possibly corresponds to TRBD1 (6 bases). The ends were cut back, 3 bases at V and 11 bases at J, with 19 bases in the middle. The CDR3 is made up of 14 amino acids. From germline, CDR1 is LGHNA and CDR2 YNFKEQ. CDR3: CASSHPESPGAQYF. The CDR3 nucleotides are TGTGCCAGCAGCCACCCCGAAAGCCCAGGGGCGCAGTACTTC.

This clonotype appeared a single time. The genes are TRBV7-8 and TRBJ1-2; 7 bases align to TRBD1. V dropped 5 bases and J dropped 0; count of bases not matched to a gene: 9. The germline V gene encodes CDR1 SGHVS and CDR2 FQNEAQ. The CDR3 totals 16 residues. CDR3 loop: CASSAEGQAANYGYTF. In DNA form, the CDR3 reads TGTGCCAGCAGCGCCGAAGGACAGGCAGCTAACTATGGCTACACCTTC.

The chain combines TRBV7-2 with TRBJ2-7; 11 bases match TRBD2. The CDR3 runs to 18 residues. V lost 2 bases to trimming and J lost 0 bases; unmatched junction nucleotides: 9. The germline gives CDR1 SGHTA, CDR2 FQGNSA. CDR3 loop: CASSLRSSSGGISYEQYF. The CDR3 coding sequence is TGTGCCAGCAGCTTAAGGTCATCTAGCGGGGGGATCTCCTACGAGCAGTACTTC.

The chain couples TRBV4-1 to TRBJ1-4; no definite D call. The CDR3 covers 17 residues. Germline V gives CDR1 MGHRA, CDR2 YSYEKL. The V and J ends lost 1 base and 6 bases respectively, with 18 bases between them. CDR3 sequence: CASSQVDQARPDEKLFF. CDR3 coding DNA: TGCGCCAGCAGCCAAGTCGATCAGGCCAGGCCGGATGAAAAACTGTTTTTT.

The gene calls are TRBV9 and TRBJ2-1; the D gene is possibly TRBD2 (7 bases). The germline gives CDR1 SGDLS, CDR2 YYNGEE. CDR3 size: 20 residues. V lost 0 bases and J lost 13, with 35 bases in between. CDR3 in amino acids: CASSVGFSVGGPKIQETQFF. CDR3 bases: TGTGCCAGCAGCGTAGGGTTTTCGGTGGGGGGGCCGAAAATACAAGAGACCCAGTTCTTC.

In its sample, this clonotype was seen a few times. The chain combines TRBV6-2 or TRBV6-3 with TRBJ2-7; D is perhaps TRBD2 (6 bases). In germline, CDR1 is MNHEY, CDR2 SVGEGT. V gave up 4 bases and J gave up 9 bases, with 25 bases separating them. The CDR3 extends over 16 amino acids. The CDR3 reads CASSSAGMLGRHGQYF. Written as DNA, the CDR3 is TGTGCCAGCAGTTCCGCGGGGATGCTTGGTCGACACGGGCAGTACTTC.